This T cell receptor (beta chain) was obtained from a study of shared clonotypes between healthy human individuals. Study observations and caveats: Estimated clonotype richness was generally higher in naive than memory subsets. Though the depth was large, rarefaction showed that sorted-subset sequencing was incomplete.

V was cut by 5 bases and J by 0 bases, with 9 bases left in between. The CDR3 consists of 14 residues. Germline values: CDR1 MDHEN, CDR2 SYDVKM. Comment on this clone: Its antigen is currently unknown.

Subsets obtained from CD4+ cells comprised CD45RA+ naive and CD45RA-negative memory cells. Assay used: immunoSEQ multiplex PCR; TCRdb lists only in-frame clones, some missing. The sample contains about 1.5 million clones, about 98% of which appear only once. Input material: naive CD4+ T cells sorted from blood. Sample subset: CD45RA+ positively selected. The rearrangement links TRBV28 to TRBJ2-3; D remains ambiguous. This sequence originates from a young man in good health. The CDR3 nucleotides are TGTGCCAGCAGTACCCATTATAGCACAGATACGCAGTATTTT. Translation: CASSTHYSTDTQYF.